Below are 18 T cell receptor beta chains sequenced from a single sample in a study of T cell repertoires in aging, cancer and after chemotherapy. TCR beta rearrangements were amplified from peripheral blood genomic DNA. TRB rearrangements spanning V, D and J were amplified using mixed TRB-A/B primers. TCRdb independently ran MiXCR on the multiplex PCR reads; one entry per CDR3 protein. The data contain thousands of distinct CDR3 sequences, 20% to 25% of them singletons. The sample consisted of blood. All receptors derive from a human donor in good health. The donor label of this sample is uncertain.

This clonotype is medium-sized within its sample. The J gene is TRBJ2-7, the V gene TRBV18; D is undetermined. V lost 3 bases and J 2 bases, leaving 14 bases between the germline ends. The CDR3 spans 15 residues. Germline CDR1 KGHSH, CDR2 LQKENI. CDR3 sequence: CASSPRGDSAYEQYF. The CDR3, as DNA: TGTGCCAGCTCACCCCGTGGGGATTCGGCCTACGAGCAGTACTTC.

This chain links TRBV7-2 with TRBJ2-7; TRBD1 is a possible D gene (5 bases). The ends were cut back, 5 bases at V and 7 bases at J, with 15 bases in the middle. CDR3 length: 13 amino acids. The germline gives CDR1 SGHTA, CDR2 FQGNSA. The CDR3: CASSKSTEGEQYF. The DNA of the CDR3 is TGTGCCAGCAGCAAGTCGACAGAAGGGGAGCAGTACTTC.

This chain uses TRBV5-1 with TRBJ2-5; D gene ambiguous. The V end lost 1 base, the J end lost 5 bases, and 9 bases lay between the germline ends. The CDR3 covers 13 residues. CDR1 SGHRS and CDR2 YFSETQ come from the germline V gene. The CDR3 DNA is TGCGCCAGCAGCTTGTCAATAGAGGAGACCCAGTACTTC. Protein product: CASSLSIEETQYF.

This clonotype is classed as medium-sized. The V and J genes are TRBV6-6 and TRBJ1-3, with TRBD1 as a possible D gene (6 bases). Germline lookup yields CDR1 MNHNY and CDR2 SVGAGI (reference sequence). The CDR3 extends over 15 amino acids. V lost 8 bases, J lost 0 bases, and 14 bases lay in between. In DNA form, the CDR3 reads TGTGCCAGCCGGCGTAACAGGGTCTCTGGAAACACCATATATTTT. Translated, it gives CASRRNRVSGNTIYF.

There are a few counts of this clonotype. The chain joins TRBV10-1 to TRBJ2-3; D uncertain. Germline V CDR1 and CDR2: WNHNN, SYGVQD (reference sequence). The V gene lost 6 bases and the J gene lost 0 bases, with 4 bases spanning the gap. This CDR3 contains 12 residues. This chain's CDR3 is CASSYSTDTQYF. CDR3 DNA: TGCGCCAGCAGCTACAGCACAGATACGCAGTATTTT.

This clonotype was detected only a few times. This chain joins TRBV7-9 and TRBJ1-1; D is unresolved. V lost 3 bases and J 10 bases, leaving 15 bases between the germline ends. The CDR3 extends over 13 amino acids. The germline CDR1 and CDR2 sequences are SEHNR and FQNEAQ (reference sequence). CDR3 coding DNA: TGTGCCAGCAGCTTTGTCAGCAGAATTGGAGCTTTCTTT. Translated, it gives CASSFVSRIGAFF.

This clonotype is labeled as medium-sized. The chain employs TRBV20-1 and TRBJ2-5; D may match TRBD1 or TRBD2 (5 bases each). Germline CDR1 is DFQATT and CDR2 is SNEGSKA (reference sequence). The CDR3 contains 14 residues. V was clipped by 0 bases and J by 4 bases, with 12 bases between them. The DNA for the CDR3 is TGCAGTGCTAGAGATTATGGGGGTACAGAGACCCAGTACTTC. Its translation is CSARDYGGTETQYF.

V is TRBV2 and J is TRBJ2-1, with no clear D. Germline loops: CDR1 SNHLY, CDR2 FYNNEI. CDR3 length equals 13 residues. Trimming pared 8 bases from V and 7 bases from J, leaving 15 bases between. The CDR3 region has the DNA TGTGCCAGCCTCCTACGATACGGGAATGAGCAGTTCTTC. Translation: CASLLRYGNEQFF.

This clonotype was seen more than once but under ten times. The chain carries TRBV29-1 and TRBJ1-1, with 7 bases lining up with TRBD1. The germline V gene has CDR1 SQVTM and CDR2 ANQGSEA. The CDR3 is 14 amino acids. V lost 5 bases, J lost 1 base, and 7 bases stayed unmatched. CDR3 in amino acids: CSVRRGRWNTEAFF. Written as DNA, the CDR3 is TGCAGCGTTCGCAGGGGGAGATGGAACACTGAAGCTTTCTTT.

This clonotype is medium-sized by share. V gene TRBV6-6 combines with J gene TRBJ2-2; no reliable D call. Looked up from germline, CDR1 is MNHNY and CDR2 is SVGAGI (reference sequence). CDR3 length equals 15 residues. With 6 bases removed from V and 3 bases from J, the gap between germline ends came to 14 bases. Here the CDR3 reads CASRYQRVDTGELFF. The CDR3 DNA is TGTGCCAGCAGGTACCAAAGGGTGGACACCGGGGAGCTGTTTTTT.

By proportion, this clonotype is medium-sized. V and J are TRBV27 and TRBJ2-2, with D unresolved. The germline V gene encodes CDR1 MNHEY and CDR2 SMNVEV (reference sequence). This CDR3 spans 14 amino acids. Trimming shortened V by 3 bases and J by 2 bases, and 7 bases separated the two germline ends. The CDR3 DNA sequence: TGTGCCAGCAGTTTGGTACACAACACCGGGGAGCTGTTTTTT. This codes for CASSLVHNTGELFF.

This clonotype is large. The chain employs TRBV29-1 and TRBJ2-1; no clear D. The length of the CDR3 is 11 residues. V gave up 6 bases and J gave up 3 bases, with 6 bases separating them. The germline CDR1 and CDR2 sequences are SQVTM and ANQGSEA. CDR3 nucleotides: TGCAGCGTGGGCAGCTACAATGAGCAGTTCTTC. Translation gives CSVGSYNEQFF.

This chain uses TRBV5-1 with TRBJ1-2, with TRBD1 matching over 7 bases. This CDR3 is 14 amino acids long. V dropped 4 bases and J dropped 5; count of bases not matched to a gene: 8. Germline CDR1 reads SGHRS; CDR2 reads YFSETQ. CDR3 sequence reads: CASSGGTAVYGYTF. DNA for the CDR3: TGCGCCAGCAGCGGCGGGACAGCAGTATATGGCTACACCTTC. The full variable domain, its missing parts supplied by reference TRBV5-1 and TRBJ1-2, is KAGVTQTPRYLIKTRGQQVTLSCSPISGHRSVSWYQQTPGQGLQFLFEYFSETQRNKGNFPGRFSGRQFSNSRSEMNVSTLELGDSALYLCASSGGTAVYGYTFGSGTRLTVV.

This clonotype has only a few counts. The chain couples TRBV30 to TRBJ1-5; 8 nucleotides align to TRBD1. The CDR3 totals 12 residues. Germline assignment: CDR1 GTSNPN and CDR2 SVGIG (reference sequence). After removal of 7 bases from V and 4 bases from J, the junction contained 3 bases not matched to a gene. The DNA of the CDR3 is TGTGCCTATGACAGGGGAAATCAGCCCCAGCATTTT. Protein sequence: CAYDRGNQPQHF. Full variable domain (missing parts from reference TRBV30 and TRBJ1-5): SQTIHQWPATLVQPVGSPLSLECTVEGTSNPNLYWYRQAAGRGLQLLFYSVGIGQISSEVPQNLSASRPQDRQFILSSKKLLLSDSGFYLCAYDRGNQPQHFGDGTRLSIL.

By share, this clonotype counts as medium-sized. The V call is TRBV30, the J call TRBJ2-5; D is possibly TRBD1 or TRBD2 (5 bases each). The CDR3 spans 14 residues. Trimming took off 0 bases at V and 5 bases at J, with 13 bases between the two ends. Germline V gives CDR1 GTSNPN, CDR2 SVGIG (reference sequence). CDR3 nucleotides: TGTGCCTGGAGTGTGGGGAGCAGGGTGGAGACCCAGTACTTC. The encoded protein is CAWSVGSRVETQYF.

Relative to its sample, this clonotype is medium-sized. The rearrangement links TRBV15 to TRBJ2-3; D tentatively reads TRBD1 or TRBD2 (5 bases each). V shed 0 bases and J shed 4 bases, with 14 bases lying between them. This CDR3 contains 16 residues. Looked up from germline, CDR1 is LNHNV and CDR2 is YYDKDF (reference sequence). CDR3 sequence: CATSRDRGRGPDTQYF. DNA of the CDR3: TGTGCCACCAGCAGAGATCGCGGACGGGGCCCAGATACGCAGTATTTT.

Within the sample, this clonotype is medium-sized. This rearrangement joins TRBV19 to TRBJ1-5; the D is unclear. Germline assignment: CDR1 LNHDA and CDR2 SQIVND (reference sequence). The CDR3 is 13 residues long. V lost 0 bases and J 4 bases, leaving 4 bases between the germline ends. The CDR3 DNA is TGTGCCAGTAGTATAGAGGGAAATCAGCCCCAGCATTTT. It yields the protein CASSIEGNQPQHF.

Within the sample, this clonotype is medium-sized. The chain couples TRBV5-6 to TRBJ2-6; D not resolved. The ends were cut back, 1 base at V and 0 bases at J, with 5 bases in the middle. Germline V lookup: CDR1 SGHDT, CDR2 YYEEEE. The CDR3 is 15 amino acids. CDR3 sequence: CASSLFSSGANVLTF. For the CDR3, the DNA is TGTGCCAGCAGCTTGTTTAGCTCTGGGGCCAACGTCCTGACTTTC. The variable domain in full, completed from reference TRBV5-6 and TRBJ2-6, reads DAGVTQSPTHLIKTRGQQVTLRCSPKSGHDTVSWYQQALGQGPQFIFQYYEEEERQRGNFPDRFSGHQFPNYSSELNVNALLLGDSALYLCASSLFSSGANVLTFGAGSRLTVL.